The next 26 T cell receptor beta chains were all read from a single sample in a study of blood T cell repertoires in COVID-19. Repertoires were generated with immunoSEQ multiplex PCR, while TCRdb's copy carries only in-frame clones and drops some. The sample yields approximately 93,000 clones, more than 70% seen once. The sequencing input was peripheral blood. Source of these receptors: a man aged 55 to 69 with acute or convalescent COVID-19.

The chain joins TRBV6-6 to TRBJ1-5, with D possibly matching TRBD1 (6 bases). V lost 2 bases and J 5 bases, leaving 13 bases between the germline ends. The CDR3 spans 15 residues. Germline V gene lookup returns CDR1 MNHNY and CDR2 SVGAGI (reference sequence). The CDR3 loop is CASSYHRAGDQPQHF. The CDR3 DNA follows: TGTGCCAGCAGTTACCATCGGGCAGGGGATCAGCCCCAGCATTTT.

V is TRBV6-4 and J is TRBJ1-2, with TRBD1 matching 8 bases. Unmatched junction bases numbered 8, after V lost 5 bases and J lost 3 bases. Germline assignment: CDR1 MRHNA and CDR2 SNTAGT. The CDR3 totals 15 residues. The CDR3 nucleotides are TGTGCCAGCAGTCCGTCAGGGGGCGTCTACTATGGCTACACCTTC. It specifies CASSPSGGVYYGYTF.

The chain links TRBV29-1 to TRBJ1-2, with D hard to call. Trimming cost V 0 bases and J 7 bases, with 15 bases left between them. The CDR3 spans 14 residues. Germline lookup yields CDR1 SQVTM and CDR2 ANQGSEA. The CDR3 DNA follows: TGCAGCGTTGAAGAACTCCGCGGGGTGGGTGGCTACACCTTC. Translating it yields CSVEELRGVGGYTF.

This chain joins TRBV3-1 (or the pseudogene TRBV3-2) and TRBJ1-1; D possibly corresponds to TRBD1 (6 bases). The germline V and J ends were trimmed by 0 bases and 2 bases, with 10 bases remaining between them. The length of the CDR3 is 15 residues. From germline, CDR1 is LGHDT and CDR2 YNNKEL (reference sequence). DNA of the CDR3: TGTGCCAGCAGCCAAGATGCGGGGGCTAACACTGAAGCTTTCTTT. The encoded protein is CASSQDAGANTEAFF.

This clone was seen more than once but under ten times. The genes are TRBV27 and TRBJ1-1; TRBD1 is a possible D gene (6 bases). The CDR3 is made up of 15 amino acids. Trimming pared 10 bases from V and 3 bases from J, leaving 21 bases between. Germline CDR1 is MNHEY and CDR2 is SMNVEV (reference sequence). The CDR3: CATSTGHRRDTEAFF. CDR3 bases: TGTGCCACCTCGACAGGACACAGAAGGGACACTGAAGCTTTCTTT.

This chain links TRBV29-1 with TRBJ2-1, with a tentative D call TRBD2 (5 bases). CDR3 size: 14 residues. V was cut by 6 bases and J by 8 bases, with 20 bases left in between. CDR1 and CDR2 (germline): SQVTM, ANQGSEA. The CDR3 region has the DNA TGCAGCGTGCCCGGACTGTTTCCAGTGGATGAGCAGTTCTTC. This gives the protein CSVPGLFPVDEQFF.

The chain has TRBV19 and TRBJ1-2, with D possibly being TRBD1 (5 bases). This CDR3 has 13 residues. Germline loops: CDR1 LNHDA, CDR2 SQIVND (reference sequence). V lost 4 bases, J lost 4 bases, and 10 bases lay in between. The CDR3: CASSNRNSYGYTF. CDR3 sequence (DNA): TGTGCCAGTAGTAACAGGAATTCCTATGGCTACACCTTC.

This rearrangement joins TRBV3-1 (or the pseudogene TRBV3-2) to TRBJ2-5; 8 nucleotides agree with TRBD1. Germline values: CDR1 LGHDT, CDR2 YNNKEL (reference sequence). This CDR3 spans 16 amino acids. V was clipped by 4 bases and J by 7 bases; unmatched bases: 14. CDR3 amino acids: CASSLSRDRPQGTQYF. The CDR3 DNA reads TGTGCCAGCAGCCTGAGCCGGGACAGGCCTCAGGGGACCCAGTACTTC.

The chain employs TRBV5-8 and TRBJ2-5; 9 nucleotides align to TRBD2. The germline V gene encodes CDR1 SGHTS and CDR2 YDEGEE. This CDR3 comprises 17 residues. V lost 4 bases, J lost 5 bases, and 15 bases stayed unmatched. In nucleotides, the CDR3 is TGTGCCAGCAGCCCTAGATTAGCGGGGGTCTCGCGGGAGACCCAGTACTTC. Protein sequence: CASSPRLAGVSRETQYF.

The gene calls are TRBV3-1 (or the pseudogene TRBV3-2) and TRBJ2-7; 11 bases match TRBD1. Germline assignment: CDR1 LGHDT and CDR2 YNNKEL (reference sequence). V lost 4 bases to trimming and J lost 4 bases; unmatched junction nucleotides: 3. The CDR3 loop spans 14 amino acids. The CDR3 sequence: CASSRGQGGYEQYF. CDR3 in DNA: TGTGCCAGCAGCCGGGGACAGGGGGGTTACGAGCAGTACTTC.

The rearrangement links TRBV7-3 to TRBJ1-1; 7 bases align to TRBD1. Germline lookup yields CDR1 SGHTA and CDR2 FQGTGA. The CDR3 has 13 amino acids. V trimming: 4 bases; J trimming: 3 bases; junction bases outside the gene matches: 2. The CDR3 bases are TGTGCCAGCAGCTCACAGGGGTACACTGAAGCTTTCTTT. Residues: CASSSQGYTEAFF.

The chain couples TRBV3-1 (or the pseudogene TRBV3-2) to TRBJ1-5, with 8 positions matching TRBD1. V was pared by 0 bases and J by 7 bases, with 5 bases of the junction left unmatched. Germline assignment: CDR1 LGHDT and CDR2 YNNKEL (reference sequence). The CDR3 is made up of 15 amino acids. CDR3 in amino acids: CASSQDPRGQQPQHF. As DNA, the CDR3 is TGTGCCAGCAGCCAAGATCCCAGGGGGCAACAGCCCCAGCATTTT.

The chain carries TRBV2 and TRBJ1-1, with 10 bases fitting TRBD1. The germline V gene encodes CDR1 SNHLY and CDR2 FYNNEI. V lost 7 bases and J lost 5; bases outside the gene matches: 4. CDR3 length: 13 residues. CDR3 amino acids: CASTGQGKTEAFF. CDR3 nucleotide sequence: TGTGCCAGCACGGGACAGGGGAAGACTGAAGCTTTCTTT.

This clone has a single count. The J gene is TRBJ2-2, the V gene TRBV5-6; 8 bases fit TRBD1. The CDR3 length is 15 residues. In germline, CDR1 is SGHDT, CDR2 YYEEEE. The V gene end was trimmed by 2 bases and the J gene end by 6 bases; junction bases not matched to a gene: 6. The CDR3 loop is CASSFFQGASGELFF. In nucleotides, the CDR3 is TGTGCCAGCAGCTTTTTTCAGGGGGCGTCCGGGGAGCTGTTTTTT.

The CDR3 region has the DNA TGTGCCATCAGTGAACAGAGGACAGCCGGGCCAGATACGCAGTATTTT. Encoded protein: CAISEQRTAGPDTQYF. This chain connects TRBV10-3 to TRBJ2-3; a weak D match, TRBD1 (6 bases). There are 16 residues in the CDR3. V shed 3 bases and J shed 4 bases, with 17 bases lying between them. The germline V gene has CDR1 ENHRY and CDR2 SYGVKD.

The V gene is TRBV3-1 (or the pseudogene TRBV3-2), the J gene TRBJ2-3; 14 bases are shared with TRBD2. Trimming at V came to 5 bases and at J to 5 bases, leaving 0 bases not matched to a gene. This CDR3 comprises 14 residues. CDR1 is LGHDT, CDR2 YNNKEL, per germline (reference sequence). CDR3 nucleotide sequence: TGTGCCAGCAGCGGACTAGCGGGGGGAGATACGCAGTATTTT. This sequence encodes CASSGLAGGDTQYF.

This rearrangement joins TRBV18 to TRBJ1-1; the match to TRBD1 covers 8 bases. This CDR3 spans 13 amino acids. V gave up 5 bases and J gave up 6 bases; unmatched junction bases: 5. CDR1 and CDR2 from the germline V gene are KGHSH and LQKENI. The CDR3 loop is CASSSDRGAEAFF. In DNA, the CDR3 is TGTGCCAGCTCATCCGACAGGGGAGCTGAAGCTTTCTTT. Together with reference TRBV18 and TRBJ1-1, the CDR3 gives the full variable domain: NAGVMQNPRHLVRRRGQEARLRCSPMKGHSHVYWYRQLPEEGLKFMVYLQKENIIDESGMPKERFSAEFPKEGPSILRIQQVVRGDSAAYFCASSSDRGAEAFFGQGTRLTVV.

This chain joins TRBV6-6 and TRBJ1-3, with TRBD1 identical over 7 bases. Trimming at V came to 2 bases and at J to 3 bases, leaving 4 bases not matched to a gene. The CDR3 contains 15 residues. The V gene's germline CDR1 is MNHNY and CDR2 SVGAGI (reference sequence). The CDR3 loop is CASSYDRDSGNTIYF. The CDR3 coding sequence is TGTGCCAGCAGTTACGACCGGGACAGTGGAAACACCATATATTTT.

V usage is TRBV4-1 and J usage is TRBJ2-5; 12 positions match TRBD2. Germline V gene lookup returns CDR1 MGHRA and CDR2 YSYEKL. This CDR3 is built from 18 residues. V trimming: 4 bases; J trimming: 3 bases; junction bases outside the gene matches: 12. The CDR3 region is CASSLVTGLAGSKETQYF. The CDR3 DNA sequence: TGCGCCAGCAGCCTGGTCACCGGACTAGCGGGGTCTAAAGAGACCCAGTACTTC.

This CDR3 reads CASSPGGQGSYEQYF. For the CDR3, the DNA is TGTGCCAGCTCACCCGGGGGGCAGGGAAGCTACGAGCAGTACTTC. V usage is TRBV18 and J usage is TRBJ2-7; D may be TRBD2 (7 bases). The CDR3 sequence is 15 residues long. V was trimmed by 3 bases and J by 3 bases, leaving 15 bases between them. CDR1 is KGHSH, CDR2 LQKENI, per germline.

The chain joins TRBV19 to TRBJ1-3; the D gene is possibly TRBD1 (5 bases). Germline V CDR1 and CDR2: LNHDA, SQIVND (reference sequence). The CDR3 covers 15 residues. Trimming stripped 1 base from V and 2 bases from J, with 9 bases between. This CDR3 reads CASSIAGDTGNTIYF. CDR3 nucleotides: TGTGCCAGTAGTATAGCGGGGGATACTGGAAACACCATATATTTT.

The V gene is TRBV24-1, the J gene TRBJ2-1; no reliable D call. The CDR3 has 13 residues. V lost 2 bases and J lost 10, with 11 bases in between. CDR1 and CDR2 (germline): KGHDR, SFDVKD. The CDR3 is CATSDYTAGEQFF. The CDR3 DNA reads TGTGCCACCAGTGATTATACAGCAGGAGAGCAGTTCTTC.

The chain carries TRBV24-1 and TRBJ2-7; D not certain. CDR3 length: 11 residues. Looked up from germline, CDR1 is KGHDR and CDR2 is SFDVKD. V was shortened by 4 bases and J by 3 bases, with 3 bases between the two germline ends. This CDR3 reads CATSDFYEQYF. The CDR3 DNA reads TGTGCCACCAGTGACTTCTACGAGCAGTACTTC.

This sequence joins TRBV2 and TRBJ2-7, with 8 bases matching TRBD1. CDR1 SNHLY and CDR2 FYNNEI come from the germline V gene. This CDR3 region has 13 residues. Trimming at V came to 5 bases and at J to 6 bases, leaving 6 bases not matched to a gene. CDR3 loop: CASSSWTGTEQYF. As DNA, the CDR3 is TGTGCCAGCAGTAGTTGGACAGGGACCGAGCAGTACTTC. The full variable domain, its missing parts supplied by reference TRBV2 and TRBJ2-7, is EPEVTQTPSHQVTQMGQEVILRCVPISNHLYFYWYRQILGQKVEFLVSFYNNEISEKSEIFDDQFSVERPDGSNFTLKIRSTKLEDSAMYFCASSSWTGTEQYFGPGTRLTVT.

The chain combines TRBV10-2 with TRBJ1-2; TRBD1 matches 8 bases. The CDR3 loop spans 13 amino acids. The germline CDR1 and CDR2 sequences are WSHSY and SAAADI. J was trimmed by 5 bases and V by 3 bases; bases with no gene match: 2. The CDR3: CASSDTGGYGYTF. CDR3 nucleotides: TGCGCCAGCAGTGATACAGGGGGTTATGGCTACACCTTC.

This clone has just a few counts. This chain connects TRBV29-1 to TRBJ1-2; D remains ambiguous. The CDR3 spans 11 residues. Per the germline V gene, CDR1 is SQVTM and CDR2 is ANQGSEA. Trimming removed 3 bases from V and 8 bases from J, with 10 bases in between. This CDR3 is CSVEGEGGYTF. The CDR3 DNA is TGCAGCGTTGAGGGAGAAGGAGGCTACACCTTC.